This TCR beta chain appears in the sequencing data of a study of neurological immune-mediated disorders. V dropped 0 bases and J dropped 5; count of bases not matched to a gene: 4. The CDR3 has 14 residues. Germline CDR1 reads SGHRS; CDR2 reads YFSETQ. As healthy controls, volunteers from a blood bank in Maryland, USA, were used. In this sample, this clonotype turned up many times. Antigen unknown. Synthesis of cDNA was performed by 5'RACE using 10-nucleotide random UMIs. TCRdb recomputed calls from the 5' RACE reads with MiXCR, one row per CDR3 protein. The sample includes approximately 30,000 distinct CDR3 sequences, over 20% of them seen just once. General observations from the study: HTLV-1-associated myelopathy had the most TCR clonal expansion, and multiple sclerosis had the least, less than healthy controls.

The chain carries TRBV5-1 and TRBJ2-5; 7 bases match TRBD1. Sequencing was carried out using PBMCs. This clonotype was sampled from a woman aged 55 to 70 in good health. The DNA of the CDR3 is TGCGCCAGCAGCTTGGAGGGGGCGGAGGAGACCCAGTACTTC. This gives the protein CASSLEGAEETQYF.